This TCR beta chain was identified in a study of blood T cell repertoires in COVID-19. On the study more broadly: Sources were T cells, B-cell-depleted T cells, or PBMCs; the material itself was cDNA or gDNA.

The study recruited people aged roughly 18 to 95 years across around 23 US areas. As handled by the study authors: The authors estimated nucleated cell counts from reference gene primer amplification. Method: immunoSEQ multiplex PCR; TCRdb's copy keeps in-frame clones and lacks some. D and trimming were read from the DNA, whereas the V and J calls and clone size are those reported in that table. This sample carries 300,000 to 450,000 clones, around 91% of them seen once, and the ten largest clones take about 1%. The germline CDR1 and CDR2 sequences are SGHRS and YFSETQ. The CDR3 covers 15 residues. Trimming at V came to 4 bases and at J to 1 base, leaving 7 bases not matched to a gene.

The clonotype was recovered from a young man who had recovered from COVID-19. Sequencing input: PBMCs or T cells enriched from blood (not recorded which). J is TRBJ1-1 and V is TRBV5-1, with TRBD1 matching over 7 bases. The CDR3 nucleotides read TGCGCCAGCAGCGTGAACCCAGGGGGGAACACTGAAGCTTTCTTT. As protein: CASSVNPGGNTEAFF.